This T cell receptor (beta chain) was sequenced for a study of T-cell reconstitution after alpha-beta-depleted transplantation in children. Findings of the study overall: About two months after transplant, alpha-beta T cells reportedly came from several hundred expanded graft clones. There were some patients whose high TCRbeta diversity at day 60 came from surviving recipient T cells and thymic progenitors.

Preparation of the TCRbeta library was carried out with unique molecular identifiers. MiXCR, applied by TCRdb to the PCR reads, yields one record per CDR3 protein. The table lists approximately 800,000 distinct CDR3 sequences, 15% to 20% of them singletons. Germline CDR1 and CDR2: SQVTM and ANQGSEA. The CDR3 totals 14 residues. J gave up 4 bases and V 4 bases, and 3 bases lay outside the gene matches. This clonotype came up many times. Antigen unknown. The sequence derives from a male patient younger than 18 who had a stem cell transplant for acute lymphoblastic leukemia, so the T cells may come from the graft donor. This sample comprised PBMCs, mostly from graft donor cells, obtained 360 days after TCRalphabeta/CD19-depleted stem cell transplant. This rearrangement joins TRBV29-1 to TRBJ1-6; TRBD1 agrees at 8 bases. The CDR3 DNA reads TGCAGCGTTGGGACAGGGACTTATAATTCACCCCTCCACTTT. This translates into CSVGTGTYNSPLHF.